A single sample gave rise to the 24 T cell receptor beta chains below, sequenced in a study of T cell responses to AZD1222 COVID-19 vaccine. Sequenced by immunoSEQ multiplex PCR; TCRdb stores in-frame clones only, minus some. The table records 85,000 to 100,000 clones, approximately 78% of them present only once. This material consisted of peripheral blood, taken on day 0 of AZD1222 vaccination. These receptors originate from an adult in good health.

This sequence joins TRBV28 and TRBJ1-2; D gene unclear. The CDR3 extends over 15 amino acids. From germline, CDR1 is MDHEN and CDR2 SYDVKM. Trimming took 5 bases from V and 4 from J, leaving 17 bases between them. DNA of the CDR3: TGTGCCAGCAGTCCCAGCGAGGCGCGGATCTATGGCTACACCTTC. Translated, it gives CASSPSEARIYGYTF.

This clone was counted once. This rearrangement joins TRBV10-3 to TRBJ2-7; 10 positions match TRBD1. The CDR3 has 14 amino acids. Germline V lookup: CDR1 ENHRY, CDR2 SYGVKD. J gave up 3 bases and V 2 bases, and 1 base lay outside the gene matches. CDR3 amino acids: CAISERDRGYEQYF. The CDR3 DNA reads TGTGCCATCAGTGAGCGGGACAGGGGCTACGAGCAGTACTTC.

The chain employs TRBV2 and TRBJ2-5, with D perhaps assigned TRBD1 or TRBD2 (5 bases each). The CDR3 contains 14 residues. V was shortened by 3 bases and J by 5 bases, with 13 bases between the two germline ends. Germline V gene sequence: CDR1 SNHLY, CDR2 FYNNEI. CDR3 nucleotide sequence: TGTGCCAGCAGTGAGGGGATAGGGGAGGAGACCCAGTACTTC. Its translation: CASSEGIGEETQYF. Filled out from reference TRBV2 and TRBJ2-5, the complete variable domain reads EPEVTQTPSHQVTQMGQEVILRCVPISNHLYFYWYRQILGQKVEFLVSFYNNEISEKSEIFDDQFSVERPDGSNFTLKIRSTKLEDSAMYFCASSEGIGEETQYFGPGTRLLVL.

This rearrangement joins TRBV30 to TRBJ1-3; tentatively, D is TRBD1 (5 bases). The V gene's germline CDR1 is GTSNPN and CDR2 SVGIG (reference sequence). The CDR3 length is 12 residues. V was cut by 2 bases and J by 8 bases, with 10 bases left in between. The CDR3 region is CAWSQEGHTIYF. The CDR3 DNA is TGTGCCTGGAGTCAAGAGGGACACACCATATATTTT.

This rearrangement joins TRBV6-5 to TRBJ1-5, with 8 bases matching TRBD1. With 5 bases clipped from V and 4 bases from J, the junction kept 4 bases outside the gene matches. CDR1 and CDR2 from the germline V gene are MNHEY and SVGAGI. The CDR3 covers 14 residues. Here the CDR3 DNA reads TGTGCCAGCAGTACACAGGGGGGAAATCAGCCCCAGCATTTT. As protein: CASSTQGGNQPQHF.

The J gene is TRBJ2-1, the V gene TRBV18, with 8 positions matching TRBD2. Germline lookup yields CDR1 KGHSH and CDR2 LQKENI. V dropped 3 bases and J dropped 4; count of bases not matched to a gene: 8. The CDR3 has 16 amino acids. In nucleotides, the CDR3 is TGTGCCAGCTCACCCGCGCGGGGGGTACAATACAATGAGCAGTTCTTC. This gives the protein CASSPARGVQYNEQFF. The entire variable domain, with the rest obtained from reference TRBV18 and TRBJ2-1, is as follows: NAGVMQNPRHLVRRRGQEARLRCSPMKGHSHVYWYRQLPEEGLKFMVYLQKENIIDESGMPKERFSAEFPKEGPSILRIQQVVRGDSAAYFCASSPARGVQYNEQFFGPGTRLTVL.

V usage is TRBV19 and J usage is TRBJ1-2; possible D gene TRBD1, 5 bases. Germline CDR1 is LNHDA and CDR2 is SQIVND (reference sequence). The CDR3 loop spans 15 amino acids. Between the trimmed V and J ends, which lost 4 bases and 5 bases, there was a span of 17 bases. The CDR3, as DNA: TGTGCCAGTAGTAGGTCCGGGACGGCGGCTTATGGCTACACCTTC. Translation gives CASSRSGTAAYGYTF.

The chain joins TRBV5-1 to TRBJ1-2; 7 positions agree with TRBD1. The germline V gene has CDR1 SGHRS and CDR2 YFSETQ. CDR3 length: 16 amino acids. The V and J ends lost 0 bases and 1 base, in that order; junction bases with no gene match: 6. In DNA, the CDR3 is TGCGCCAGCAGCTTGGACGGGACAGCTCGTAACTATGGCTACACCTTC. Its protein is CASSLDGTARNYGYTF.

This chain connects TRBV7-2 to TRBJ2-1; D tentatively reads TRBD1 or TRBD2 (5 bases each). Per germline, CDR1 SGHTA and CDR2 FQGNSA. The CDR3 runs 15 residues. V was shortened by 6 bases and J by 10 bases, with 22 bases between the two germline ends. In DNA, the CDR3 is TGTGCCAGCAGTCTCGGGGCGGAGTCCGTTTACGAGCAGTTCTTC. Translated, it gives CASSLGAESVYEQFF. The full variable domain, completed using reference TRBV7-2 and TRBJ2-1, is GAGVSQSPSNKVTEKGKDVELRCDPISGHTALYWYRQSLGQGLEFLIYFQGNSAPDKSGLPSDRFSAERTGGSVSTLTIQRTQQEDSAVYLCASSLGAESVYEQFFGPGTRLTVL.

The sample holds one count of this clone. The CDR3 sequence: CSASRLAGVGYNEQFF. For the CDR3, the DNA is TGCAGTGCTAGTAGACTAGCGGGAGTTGGTTACAATGAGCAGTTCTTC. V gene TRBV20-1 combines with J gene TRBJ2-1, with 12 positions matching TRBD2. The CDR3 extends over 16 amino acids. The V gene end was trimmed by 3 bases and the J gene end by 4 bases; junction bases not matched to a gene: 7. Germline values: CDR1 DFQATT, CDR2 SNEGSKA (reference sequence).

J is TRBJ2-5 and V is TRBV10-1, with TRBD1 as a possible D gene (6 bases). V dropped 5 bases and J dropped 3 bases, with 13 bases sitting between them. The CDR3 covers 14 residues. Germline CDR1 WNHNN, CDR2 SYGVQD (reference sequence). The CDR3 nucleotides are TGCGCCAGCAGTTCACAGGGCGCGAAAGAGACCCAGTACTTC. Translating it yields CASSSQGAKETQYF.

The DNA for the CDR3 is TGCGCCAGCAAAACCCAGGGGACAGGGATCTATGAAAAACTGTTTTTT. This sequence encodes CASKTQGTGIYEKLFF. The V call is TRBV10-2, the J call TRBJ1-4, with 9 bases that match TRBD1. Germline-derived CDR1 and CDR2 are WSHSY and SAAADI. The CDR3 contains 16 residues. The ends lost 7 bases at V and 6 bases at J; junction bases unmatched: 12.

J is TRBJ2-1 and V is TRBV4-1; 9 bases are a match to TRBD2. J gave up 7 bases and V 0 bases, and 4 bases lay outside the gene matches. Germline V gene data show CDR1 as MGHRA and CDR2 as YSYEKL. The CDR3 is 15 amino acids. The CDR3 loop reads CASSQDSGSLNEQFF. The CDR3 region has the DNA TGCGCCAGCAGCCAAGATAGCGGGAGTTTAAATGAGCAGTTCTTC.

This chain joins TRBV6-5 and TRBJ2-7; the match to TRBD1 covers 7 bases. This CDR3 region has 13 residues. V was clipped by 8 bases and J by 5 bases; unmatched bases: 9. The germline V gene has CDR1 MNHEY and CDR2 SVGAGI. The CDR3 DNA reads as TGTGCCAGCCATACAGGGGTACGGAACGAGCAGTACTTC. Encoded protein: CASHTGVRNEQYF.

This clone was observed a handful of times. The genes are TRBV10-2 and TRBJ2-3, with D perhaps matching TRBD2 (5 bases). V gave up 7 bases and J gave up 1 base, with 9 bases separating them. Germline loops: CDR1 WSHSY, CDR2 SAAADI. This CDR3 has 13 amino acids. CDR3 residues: CASKNSGTDTQYF. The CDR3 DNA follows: TGCGCCAGCAAGAATAGCGGCACAGATACGCAGTATTTT.

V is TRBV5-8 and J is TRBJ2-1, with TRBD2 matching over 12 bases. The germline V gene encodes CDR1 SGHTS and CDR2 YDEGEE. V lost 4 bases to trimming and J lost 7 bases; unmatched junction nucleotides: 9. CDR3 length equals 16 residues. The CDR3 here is CASSLRLAGARNEQFF. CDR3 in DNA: TGTGCCAGCAGCCTGCGACTAGCGGGAGCTAGGAATGAGCAGTTCTTC.

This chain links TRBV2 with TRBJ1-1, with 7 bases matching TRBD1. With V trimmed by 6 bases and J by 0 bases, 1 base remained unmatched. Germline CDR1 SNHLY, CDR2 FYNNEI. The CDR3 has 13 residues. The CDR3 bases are TGTGCCAGCAGGGGACAGCTGAACACTGAAGCTTTCTTT. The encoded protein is CASRGQLNTEAFF.

The CDR3, as DNA: TGTGCCAGCTCACCAACGATGACGACAGCGACCTCTGGAAACACCATATATTTT. Protein: CASSPTMTTATSGNTIYF. The genes are TRBV18 and TRBJ1-3; D is possibly TRBD1 (5 bases). Germline-derived CDR1 and CDR2 are KGHSH and LQKENI. The CDR3 extends over 18 amino acids. Trimming removed 2 bases from V and 0 bases from J, with 17 bases in between. Together with reference TRBV18 and TRBJ1-3, the CDR3 gives the full variable domain: NAGVMQNPRHLVRRRGQEARLRCSPMKGHSHVYWYRQLPEEGLKFMVYLQKENIIDESGMPKERFSAEFPKEGPSILRIQQVVRGDSAAYFCASSPTMTTATSGNTIYFGEGSWLTVV.

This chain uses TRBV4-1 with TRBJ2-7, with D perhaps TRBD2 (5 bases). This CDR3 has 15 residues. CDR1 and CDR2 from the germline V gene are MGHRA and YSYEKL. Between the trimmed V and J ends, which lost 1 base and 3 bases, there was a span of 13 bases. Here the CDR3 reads CASSQVARESYEQYF. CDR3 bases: TGCGCCAGCAGCCAAGTTGCAAGGGAGAGCTACGAGCAGTACTTC.

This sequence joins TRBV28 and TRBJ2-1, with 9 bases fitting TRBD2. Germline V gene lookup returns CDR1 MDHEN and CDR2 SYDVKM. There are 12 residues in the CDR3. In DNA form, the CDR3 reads TGTGCGACTAGCGGAAATTACAATGAGCAGTTCTTC. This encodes CATSGNYNEQFF.

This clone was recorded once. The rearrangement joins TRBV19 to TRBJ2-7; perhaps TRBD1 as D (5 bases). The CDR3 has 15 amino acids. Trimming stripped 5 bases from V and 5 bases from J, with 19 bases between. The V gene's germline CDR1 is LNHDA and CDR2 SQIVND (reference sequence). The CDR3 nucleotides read TGTGCCAGTAGTGGGTGGGGATCGACAGAGAACGAGCAGTACTTC. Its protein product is CASSGWGSTENEQYF.

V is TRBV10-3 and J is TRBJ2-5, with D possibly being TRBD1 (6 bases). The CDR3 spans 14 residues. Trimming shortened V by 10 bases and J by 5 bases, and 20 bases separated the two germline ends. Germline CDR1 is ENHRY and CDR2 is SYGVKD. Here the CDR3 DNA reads TGTGCCACCACTTTGGACAGTCTTCAGGAGACCCAGTACTTC. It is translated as CATTLDSLQETQYF.

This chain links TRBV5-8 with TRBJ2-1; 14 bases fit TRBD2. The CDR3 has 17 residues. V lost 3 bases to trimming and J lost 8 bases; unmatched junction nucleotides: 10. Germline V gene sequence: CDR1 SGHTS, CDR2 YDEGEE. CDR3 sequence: CASSSWGLAGAGDEQFF. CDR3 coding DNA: TGTGCCAGCAGCTCCTGGGGACTAGCGGGAGCAGGTGATGAGCAGTTCTTC.

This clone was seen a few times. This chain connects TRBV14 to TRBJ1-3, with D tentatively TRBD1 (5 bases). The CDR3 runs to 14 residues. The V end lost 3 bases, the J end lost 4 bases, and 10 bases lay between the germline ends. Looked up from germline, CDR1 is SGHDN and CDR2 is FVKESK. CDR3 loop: CASSQGRVGNTIYF. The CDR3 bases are TGTGCCAGCAGCCAGGGCAGGGTCGGAAACACCATATATTTT.